This T cell receptor (beta chain) was sequenced for a study of blood T cells in healthy people across ages. Whole-study context: Using template switching, researchers captured about one barcoded beta molecule for each two T cells. Study conclusions and caveats: Per million T cells, TCR beta diversity dropped roughly linearly as age increased. Shifts in expanded clonotypes may have been confounded by donor CMV status, which was unknown.

As regards this clonotype: Its antigen is undetermined.

PCR was performed a second time for about 7 to 12 cycles using a sample-barcoded 5' primer and a J-beta primer mix. Each cDNA molecule carried a tag from a template-switch adaptor that contained 12 random nucleotides. A single record per CDR3 protein comes from TCRdb applying MiXCR to the 5' RACE reads. In the table there are under 2,000,000 distinct CDR3 sequences, around half of which are singletons. V was shortened by 6 bases and J by 8 bases, with 17 bases between the two germline ends. Germline V gives CDR1 MDHEN, CDR2 SYDVKM. The CDR3 extends over 14 amino acids. The TCR comes from a woman in her 40s in good health. This chain uses TRBV28 with TRBJ2-1; D is possibly TRBD1 (7 bases). The sample was blood. The DNA for the CDR3 is TGTGCCAGCAGGATGGCAGGGGGGCCGTATGAGCAGTTCTTC. Its protein is CASRMAGGPYEQFF.